A single T cell receptor (beta chain) is shown here with its context. Its antigen is not known. The second PCR ran roughly 6 to 12 cycles with a sample-barcoded 5' primer and J-beta primers. Template switching added a 12-random-nucleotide identifier to every cDNA molecule. One entry per CDR3 protein, called by TCRdb with MiXCR from the 5' RACE reads. The sample lists about 760,000 distinct CDR3 sequences, approximately 60% occurring once. The study recruited healthy Caucasian donors from Russia who were aged about 6 to 95. Per sample, extraction of total RNA gave at least 5.5 micrograms in every case. The source of the sample is a study of blood T cells in healthy people across ages. Study results and limitations: PBMCs left unsorted prevented a conclusive naive versus antigen-experienced comparison.

V shed 6 bases and J shed 2 bases, with 14 bases lying between them. This CDR3 spans 14 amino acids. Germline assignment: CDR1 MDHEN and CDR2 SYDVKM. V usage is TRBV28 and J usage is TRBJ2-7; perhaps TRBD1 as D (6 bases). The receptor was isolated from a man aged 40-49 years in good health. The sample taken for sequencing was blood. CDR3 sequence: CASRLPGDPYEQYF. For the CDR3, the DNA is TGTGCCAGCAGACTCCCAGGGGACCCCTACGAGCAGTACTTC.